This T cell receptor beta chain derives from a study of graft-versus-host responses after intestinal transplantation. Measured with immunoSEQ multiplex PCR; TCRdb has only the in-frame clones, and not every one. The table shows tens of thousands of clones, with 85% to 95% occurring only once. Note on this clone: Its specificity is unknown.

The sample consisted of unstimulated CD8+ T cells sorted from spleen or lymph node cells, taken before intestinal transplant. The TCR was taken from a human donor who received an intestinal transplant.

The CDR3 DNA sequence: TGTGCCAGCAGTCCCATGGGACTAGCCCCCTACAATGAGCAGTTCTTC. It is translated as CASSPMGLAPYNEQFF. This chain connects TRBV27 to TRBJ2-1; TRBD2 aligns across 9 bases. The length of the CDR3 is 16 residues. Trimming removed 5 bases from V and 2 bases from J; junction bases left unmatched: 7. Germline V gives CDR1 MNHEY, CDR2 SMNVEV (reference sequence).